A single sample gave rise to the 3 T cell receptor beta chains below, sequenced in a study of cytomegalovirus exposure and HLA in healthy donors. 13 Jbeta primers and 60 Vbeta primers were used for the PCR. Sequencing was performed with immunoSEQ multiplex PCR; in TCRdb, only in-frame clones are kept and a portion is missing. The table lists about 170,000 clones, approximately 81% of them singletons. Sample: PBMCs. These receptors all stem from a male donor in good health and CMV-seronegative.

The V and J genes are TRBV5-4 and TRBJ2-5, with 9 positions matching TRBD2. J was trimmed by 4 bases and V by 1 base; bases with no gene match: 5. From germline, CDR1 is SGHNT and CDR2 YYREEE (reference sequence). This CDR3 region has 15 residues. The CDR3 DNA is TGTGCCAGCAGCTTGTCCGGGCGGGGGGGAGAGACCCAGTACTTC. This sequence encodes CASSLSGRGGETQYF.

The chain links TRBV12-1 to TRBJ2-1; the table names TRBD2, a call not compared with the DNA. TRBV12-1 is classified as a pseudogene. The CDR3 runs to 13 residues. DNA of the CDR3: TGTGCCAGCAGCTCCCCAGGCGGGAATGAGCAGTTCTTC. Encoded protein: CASSSPGGNEQFF.

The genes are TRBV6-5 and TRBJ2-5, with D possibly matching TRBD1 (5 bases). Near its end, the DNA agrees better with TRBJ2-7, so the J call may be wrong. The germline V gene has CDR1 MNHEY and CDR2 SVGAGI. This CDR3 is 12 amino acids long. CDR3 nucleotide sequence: TGTGCCAGCAGCCGAGACAGTTTCGAGCAGTACTTC. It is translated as CASSRDSFEQYF.